A selection of T cell receptor beta chains follows, all from one sample in a study of T cells expressing NK-cell markers. TCRdb re-called the 5' RACE reads and shows each CDR3 protein once, DNA omitted. Here the sample table reports 440,000 or so distinct CDR3 sequences. Sequences were obtained from blood T cells: a sorted CD56 or NKG2C T cell subset, CD4+ or CD8+ T cells, or bulk PBMC T cells (not recorded which). The receptors shown here come from a woman aged 18-69 years in good health. CDR3s include the opening cysteine and the closing phenylalanine or tryptophan. The order of the fields is J gene, V gene, CDR3 protein.

>TRBJ2-1|TRBV4-3
CASSQEWDRGYNEQFF
>TRBJ1-5|TRBV7-2
CASSLLGLNQPQHF
>TRBJ2-7|TRBV6-5
CASSYEAGTSGGYEQYF
>TRBJ2-3|TRBV29-1
CSVDEPTRADTQYF
>TRBJ2-1|TRBV5-4
CASTVSSGSYNEQFF
>TRBJ1-1|TRBV20-1
CSASSGERTTEAFF
>TRBJ2-5|TRBV29-1
CSVGQGGSGSLVTQYF
>TRBJ2-1|TRBV6-4
CASSAYAGTSNEQFF
>TRBJ2-1|TRBV10-2
CPRGAGGMYEQFF
>TRBJ2-2|TRBV29-1
CSVVGTNTGELFF
>TRBJ2-2|TRBV20-1
CSASPERGNTGELFF
>TRBJ2-1|TRBV20-1
CSARDTTSGGNEQFF
>TRBJ2-1|TRBV20-1
CSATSTSGGYNEQFF
>TRBJ2-1|TRBV5-5
CASSQDKGTSGNEQFF
>TRBJ1-5|TRBV12-3/TRBV12-4
CASSLSGTLGNQPQHF
>TRBJ1-6|TRBV7-3
CASSSTGADSPLHF
>TRBJ2-7|TRBV29-1
CSVASGGGYEQYF
>TRBJ2-3|TRBV28
CASNLLQMSSTDTQYF
>TRBJ2-3|TRBV29-1
CSVRGSGKGDTQYF
>TRBJ2-2|TRBV3-1
CASSLGASDTGELFF
>TRBJ1-1|TRBV18
CASSRSRGYTEAFF
>TRBJ2-3|TRBV15
CATSRDSWDERDTQYF
>TRBJ1-6|TRBV12-3/TRBV12-4
CASSSRGGSPLHF
>TRBJ1-1|TRBV9
CASSVEETEAFF
>TRBJ1-1|TRBV5-4
CASSPGGRDSDAFF
>TRBJ2-1|TRBV18
CASSPGAWSYNEQFF
>TRBJ2-7|TRBV20-1
CSAPDPIYEQYF
>TRBJ2-3|TRBV6-1
CASRRQLSTDTQYF
>TRBJ2-3|TRBV29-1
CSVAPSSDTQYF
>TRBJ1-5|TRBV24-1
CATSGDSDDQPQHF
>TRBJ2-1|TRBV20-1
CSARRAQIGGSGSYNEQFF
>TRBJ1-2|TRBV25-1
CASSDSSTGNYGYTF
>TRBJ2-1|TRBV5-1
CASSLRTGGSNEQFF
>TRBJ2-1|TRBV4-3
CASSQRHYNEQFF
>TRBJ2-5|TRBV6-2/TRBV6-3
CASRSSGGGETQYF
>TRBJ2-3|TRBV7-6
CASSSLSGPLTDTQYF
>TRBJ1-1|TRBV7-2
CASSSPGHRPEAFF
>TRBJ2-6|TRBV6-2/TRBV6-3
CASSWYGFSGANVLTF
>TRBJ1-2|TRBV20-1
CSARVSDGLFYGYTF
>TRBJ1-1|TRBV20-1
CSANRGPINTEAFF